The 32 T cell receptor beta chains reported below all come from one sample, sequenced in a study of Ad26.COV2.S vaccination and SARS-CoV-2 variants. Treatment described: over 15 received Ad26.COV2.S at low or high dose, single or two shots; about five received placebo; per-sample allocation not given. Specimen acquisition occurred on day 63 following the initial vaccine or placebo injection. Profiling relied on immunoSEQ multiplex PCR, and the TCRdb table lists in-frame clones only, not all of them. The data show about 350,000 clones, around 89% seen once. The starting material was peripheral blood, obtained in a trial of Ad26.COV2.S vaccine versus placebo. The receptors were gathered from a person between 18 and 65 years old who received the Ad26.COV2.S COVID-19 vaccine or a placebo.

V gene TRBV6-5 combines with J gene TRBJ1-3, with a possible D match to TRBD1 (6 bases). CDR3 length: 14 residues. V was trimmed by 6 bases and J by 0 bases, leaving 9 bases between them. CDR1 is MNHEY, CDR2 SVGAGI, per germline. CDR3 sequence (DNA): TGTGCCAGCAGGACAGGAAGCTCTGGAAACACCATATATTTT. It translates to CASRTGSSGNTIYF.

This clone has a single count. The rearrangement joins TRBV11-2 to TRBJ2-7, with a weak D call TRBD2 (6 bases). CDR1 is SGHAT and CDR2 is FQNNGV in the germline V gene. The V end was cut by 5 bases, the J end by 10 bases, with 21 bases between. The CDR3 has 14 amino acids. CDR3 nucleotides: TGTGCCAGCAGCACTACTATCCGGGACGGGAGACAGTACTTC. The encoded protein is CASSTTIRDGRQYF.

In its sample, this clone was seen once. The rearrangement uses TRBV4-1 and TRBJ2-7; 7 nucleotides align to TRBD1. V was pared by 4 bases and J by 2 bases, with 5 bases of the junction left unmatched. Looked up from germline, CDR1 is MGHRA and CDR2 is YSYEKL. The CDR3 contains 14 residues. CDR3 nucleotides: TGCGCCAGCAGCCTCCGGGACAGTACCTACGAGCAGTACTTC. The encoded protein is CASSLRDSTYEQYF.

As to this clone: The identical CDR3 is also encoded by other nucleotide sequences in the sample. The genes are TRBV5-1 and TRBJ1-1; D gene ambiguous. Trimming removed 0 bases from V and 4 bases from J, with 10 bases in between. The CDR3 is made up of 14 amino acids. Germline V gene sequence: CDR1 SGHRS, CDR2 YFSETQ. For the CDR3, the DNA is TGCGCCAGCAGCTTGGGAGGGTTAGGCACTGAAGCTTTCTTT. It codes for CASSLGGLGTEAFF.

The chain couples TRBV19 to TRBJ1-1; 7 bases match TRBD1. This CDR3 has 14 amino acids. CDR1 and CDR2 (germline): LNHDA, SQIVND (reference sequence). V trimming: 6 bases; J trimming: 1 base; junction bases outside the gene matches: 5. The CDR3 DNA reads TGTGCCAGTAGACCGGACAGGCCGAACACTGAAGCTTTCTTT. As protein: CASRPDRPNTEAFF.

The V gene is TRBV4-3, the J gene TRBJ2-2, with D perhaps TRBD2 (6 bases). Trimming shortened V by 0 bases and J by 4 bases, and 12 bases separated the two germline ends. Per the germline V gene, CDR1 is LGHNA and CDR2 is YSLEER. CDR3 length equals 16 residues. The CDR3 loop is CASSQDGSVRTGELFF. The CDR3 nucleotides read TGCGCCAGCAGCCAAGACGGGAGCGTGCGCACCGGGGAGCTGTTTTTT.

The genes are TRBV11-2 and TRBJ2-5, with D hard to call. The CDR3 has 14 residues. The V and J ends lost 1 base and 2 bases respectively, with 8 bases between them. Looked up from germline, CDR1 is SGHAT and CDR2 is FQNNGV. The CDR3: CASSLGSPQETQYF. The CDR3 region has the DNA TGTGCCAGCAGCTTAGGATCACCTCAAGAGACCCAGTACTTC.

J is TRBJ1-2 and V is TRBV9; the match to TRBD1 covers 8 bases. This CDR3 has 15 residues. The V segment lost 3 bases and the J segment 0 bases; nucleotides outside the gene matches: 4. Germline CDR1 and CDR2: SGDLS and YYNGEE. The CDR3 coding sequence is TGTGCCAGCAGCGGGACAGGGTCTTCTAACTATGGCTACACCTTC. It yields the protein CASSGTGSSNYGYTF.

CDR3 DNA sequence: TGCGCCAGCAGCTTGGGTATGGGGACAGGGAAGAACACCGGGGAGCTGTTTTTT. This sequence encodes CASSLGMGTGKNTGELFF. The chain employs TRBV5-1 and TRBJ2-2; 9 bases agree with TRBD1. Germline V gene lookup returns CDR1 SGHRS and CDR2 YFSETQ. This CDR3 has 18 residues. Germline trimming cut 0 bases from V and 1 base from J; bases unmatched to any gene: 7.

The chain links TRBV11-2 to TRBJ2-5; TRBD2 matches at 10 bases. CDR1 is SGHAT and CDR2 is FQNNGV in the germline V gene. The CDR3 runs to 15 residues. With 2 bases clipped from V and 4 bases from J, the junction kept 4 bases outside the gene matches. The CDR3 nucleotides are TGTGCCAGCAGCTTATATGCTAGCGGGGGAGAGACCCAGTACTTC. As protein: CASSLYASGGETQYF.

The chain combines TRBV29-1 with TRBJ2-3; D ambiguous. CDR3 length equals 14 residues. Germline CDR1 SQVTM, CDR2 ANQGSEA. V was pared by 6 bases and J by 2 bases, with 15 bases between. The CDR3 reads CSVGGLLSTDTQYF. The CDR3 nucleotides read TGCAGCGTGGGCGGATTACTCTCCACAGATACGCAGTATTTT.

In regard to this clone: Other DNA sequences in this sample translate to the same CDR3. The V gene is TRBV5-6, the J gene TRBJ1-6; unclear D gene. CDR1 is SGHDT, CDR2 YYEEEE, per germline. The length of the CDR3 is 13 residues. V gave up 0 bases and J gave up 7 bases, with 5 bases separating them. In DNA form, the CDR3 reads TGTGCCAGCAGCTTGGACCACAATTCACCCCTCCACTTT. The encoded protein is CASSLDHNSPLHF.

This chain uses TRBV7-2 with TRBJ1-2, with D maybe TRBD1 (5 bases). CDR3 length: 13 amino acids. CDR1 and CDR2 from the germline V gene are SGHTA and FQGNSA. V lost 5 bases, J lost 8 bases, and 15 bases lay in between. Here the CDR3 reads CASSPGRGWGYTF. CDR3 DNA sequence: TGTGCCAGCAGCCCCGGGAGGGGCTGGGGCTACACCTTC.

The chain links TRBV19 to TRBJ1-1, with unresolved D. CDR1 LNHDA and CDR2 SQIVND come from the germline V gene (reference sequence). V lost 5 bases, J lost 0 bases, and 19 bases lay in between. CDR3 size: 17 residues. DNA of the CDR3: TGTGCCAGTAGTGTCTCGGAGGGTAAGGTCATGAACACTGAAGCTTTCTTT. Translation gives CASSVSEGKVMNTEAFF.

This clone was seen only a few times. The chain combines TRBV2 with TRBJ1-4, with D possibly TRBD1 on 5 matching bases. V shed 2 bases and J shed 7 bases, with 8 bases lying between them. CDR3 length: 13 amino acids. The germline V gene has CDR1 SNHLY and CDR2 FYNNEI. The CDR3 coding sequence is TGTGCCAGCAGTGAACAGGGAGGTGAAAAACTGTTTTTT. This gives the protein CASSEQGGEKLFF.

The chain employs TRBV30 and TRBJ2-7, with TRBD2 matching 10 bases. J was trimmed by 6 bases and V by 2 bases; bases with no gene match: 4. Germline assignment: CDR1 GTSNPN and CDR2 SVGIG (reference sequence). The CDR3 sequence is 13 residues long. CDR3 bases: TGTGCCTGGAGTCTAGCGGGAGTCGGCGAGCAGTACTTC. Translating it yields CAWSLAGVGEQYF.

V gene TRBV4-1 combines with J gene TRBJ1-6; 7 bases fit TRBD1. CDR3 size: 17 residues. The junction had 7 bases not matched to a gene; V was cut back by 0 bases and J by 5 bases. Per germline, CDR1 MGHRA and CDR2 YSYEKL. The CDR3 reads CASSQEPGQRNNSPLHF. CDR3 bases: TGCGCCAGCAGCCAAGAACCGGGACAGCGTAATAATTCACCCCTCCACTTT.

Points on this clone: Other nucleotide sequences from this sample produce the same CDR3. This rearrangement joins TRBV5-4 to TRBJ2-7; D may be TRBD2 (6 bases). V was cut by 0 bases and J by 3 bases, with 7 bases left in between. The germline CDR1 and CDR2 sequences are SGHNT and YYREEE (reference sequence). This CDR3 region has 13 residues. CDR3 sequence reads: CASSLGGNYEQYF. CDR3 coding DNA: TGTGCCAGCAGCTTGGGCGGGAACTACGAGCAGTACTTC.

This rearrangement joins TRBV18 to TRBJ1-2; TRBD1 is a possible D gene (5 bases). Germline V gives CDR1 KGHSH, CDR2 LQKENI. This CDR3 region has 13 residues. The germline V and J ends were trimmed by 3 bases and 6 bases, with 11 bases remaining between them. The DNA of the CDR3 is TGTGCCAGCTCACCGTCGGGGGGGGATGGCTACACCTTC. It specifies CASSPSGGDGYTF.

This sequence joins TRBV19 and TRBJ1-5; the match to TRBD1 covers 8 bases. The CDR3 has 15 amino acids. Germline CDR1 LNHDA, CDR2 SQIVND (reference sequence). V gave up 0 bases and J gave up 4 bases; unmatched junction bases: 2. The DNA of the CDR3 is TGTGCCAGTAGTATAGACAGGGGGCGAAATCAGCCCCAGCATTTT. Translation gives CASSIDRGRNQPQHF.

This chain joins TRBV7-2 and TRBJ2-5, with 12 bases lining up with TRBD2. Germline values: CDR1 SGHTA, CDR2 FQGNSA. The CDR3 is 16 residues long. V shed 0 bases and J 2 bases; nucleotides not matched to a gene: 1. CDR3 region: CASSLATSGGQETQYF. CDR3 in DNA: TGTGCCAGCAGCTTAGCAACTAGCGGGGGGCAAGAGACCCAGTACTTC.

The rearrangement joins TRBV7-2 to TRBJ1-1; tentatively, D is TRBD1 (6 bases). V lost 0 bases and J 4 bases, leaving 12 bases between the germline ends. Germline loops: CDR1 SGHTA, CDR2 FQGNSA. The CDR3 covers 15 residues. CDR3 region: CASSLALVGGTEAFF. CDR3 in DNA: TGTGCCAGCAGCTTAGCGCTAGTAGGGGGCACTGAAGCTTTCTTT.

The rearrangement links TRBV29-1 to TRBJ1-1; D unclear. The CDR3 loop spans 13 amino acids. V lost 4 bases to trimming and J lost 5 bases, with 14 bases between them. CDR1 and CDR2 (germline): SQVTM, ANQGSEA. CDR3 nucleotides: TGCAGCGTTGGATGGGGTGCGGGAACTGAAGCTTTCTTT. This gives the protein CSVGWGAGTEAFF.

The chain combines TRBV4-3 with TRBJ2-1; D possibly corresponds to TRBD2 (6 bases). Germline loops: CDR1 LGHNA, CDR2 YSLEER. The CDR3 is made up of 15 amino acids. Trimming removed 1 base from V and 6 bases from J, with 13 bases in between. As DNA, the CDR3 is TGCGCCAGCAGCCAAGGGGGATGGGGACTCAATGAGCAGTTCTTC. As protein: CASSQGGWGLNEQFF.

This chain connects TRBV4-2 to TRBJ2-6; 12 bases match TRBD2. Germline V lookup: CDR1 LGHNA, CDR2 YNFKEQ. V lost 7 bases to trimming and J lost 0 bases; unmatched junction nucleotides: 4. The CDR3 is made up of 17 amino acids. CDR3 region: CASMTSGGSSGANVLTF. Here the CDR3 DNA reads TGTGCCAGCATGACTAGCGGGGGAAGCTCTGGGGCCAACGTCCTGACTTTC.

The CDR3 DNA sequence: TGCGCCAGCAGCTTGCCGGGACAGCGTTACACCGGGGAGCTGTTTTTT. Translated, it gives CASSLPGQRYTGELFF. The V call is TRBV5-1, the J call TRBJ2-2; 7 positions match TRBD1. The CDR3 consists of 16 residues. Germline V gives CDR1 SGHRS, CDR2 YFSETQ. V was clipped by 1 base and J by 3 bases; unmatched bases: 6.

The V gene is TRBV5-5, the J gene TRBJ2-1; D might be TRBD2 (7 bases). The germline V gene has CDR1 SGHKS and CDR2 YYEKEE (reference sequence). This CDR3 has 12 amino acids. Trimming removed 1 base at V and 9 bases at J, with 8 bases between. This CDR3 is CASSLRGAEQFF. In DNA form, the CDR3 reads TGTGCCAGCAGCTTGCGGGGGGCTGAGCAGTTCTTC.

V gene TRBV2 combines with J gene TRBJ2-1, with 11 bases aligning to TRBD2. The CDR3 totals 17 residues. The ends lost 0 bases at V and 3 bases at J; junction bases unmatched: 4. The germline gives CDR1 SNHLY, CDR2 FYNNEI. The DNA for the CDR3 is TGTGCCAGCAGTGAAGCGTCAGGACTAGCGGGCTACAATGAGCAGTTCTTC. This gives the protein CASSEASGLAGYNEQFF.

V gene TRBV6-5 combines with J gene TRBJ1-5, with D possibly matching TRBD1 (5 bases). Germline lookup yields CDR1 MNHEY and CDR2 SVGAGI. Trimming took off 8 bases at V and 9 bases at J, with 17 bases between the two ends. This CDR3 is built from 13 residues. The CDR3 nucleotides read TGTGCCAGCGGACTCCGGGGCCCCTTGCCCCAGCATTTT. Translated, it gives CASGLRGPLPQHF.

The J gene is TRBJ2-3, the V gene TRBV9; a weak D match, TRBD2 (6 bases). CDR3 length: 14 amino acids. The germline V gene has CDR1 SGDLS and CDR2 YYNGEE. V was cut by 0 bases and J by 5 bases, with 10 bases left in between. DNA of the CDR3: TGTGCCAGCAGCGTAGCCAGCGGGCAAGATACGCAGTATTTT. Its protein product is CASSVASGQDTQYF.

The chain is built from TRBV6-5 and TRBJ2-1; TRBD2 aligns across 7 bases. The V gene's germline CDR1 is MNHEY and CDR2 SVGAGI. This CDR3 spans 14 amino acids. Trimming cost V 6 bases and J 5 bases; bases outside gene matches: 7. In DNA, the CDR3 is TGTGCCAGCAGCCAGCGGGACTTAGACAATGAGCAGTTCTTC. This codes for CASSQRDLDNEQFF.

This rearrangement joins TRBV5-5 to TRBJ2-1, with 8 bases fitting TRBD2. The V and J ends lost 3 bases and 5 bases, in that order; junction bases with no gene match: 7. Germline V gives CDR1 SGHKS, CDR2 YYEKEE (reference sequence). This CDR3 has 15 amino acids. CDR3 sequence: CASSSIAGTNNEQFF. CDR3 DNA: TGTGCCAGCAGCTCTATAGCGGGGACCAACAATGAGCAGTTCTTC.